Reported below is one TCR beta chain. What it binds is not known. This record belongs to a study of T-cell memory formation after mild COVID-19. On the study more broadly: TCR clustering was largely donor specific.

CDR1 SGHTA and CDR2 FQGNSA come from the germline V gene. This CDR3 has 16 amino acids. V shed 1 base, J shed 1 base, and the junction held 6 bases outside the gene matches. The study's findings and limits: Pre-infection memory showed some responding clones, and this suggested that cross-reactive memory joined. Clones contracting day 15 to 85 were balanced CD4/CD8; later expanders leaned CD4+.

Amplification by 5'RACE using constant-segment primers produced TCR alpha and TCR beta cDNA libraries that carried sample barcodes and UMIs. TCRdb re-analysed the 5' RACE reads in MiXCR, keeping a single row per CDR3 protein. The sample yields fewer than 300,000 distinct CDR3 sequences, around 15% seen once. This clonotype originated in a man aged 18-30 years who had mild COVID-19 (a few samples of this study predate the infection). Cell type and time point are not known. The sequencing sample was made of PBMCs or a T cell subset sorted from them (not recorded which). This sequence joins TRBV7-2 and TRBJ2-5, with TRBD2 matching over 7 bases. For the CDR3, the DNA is TGTGCCAGCAGCTTAGGAACGGCTAGCGGCCAAGAGACCCAGTACTTC. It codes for CASSLGTASGQETQYF.